This TCR beta chain was sequenced for a study of T-cell memory formation after mild COVID-19. TCRdb passed the 5' RACE reads through MiXCR, listing each CDR3 protein once. This sample has roughly 400,000 distinct CDR3 sequences, with approximately 24% found just once. Per the germline V gene, CDR1 is SGHKS and CDR2 is YYEKEE (reference sequence). CDR3 size: 13 residues. V was trimmed by 2 bases and J by 6 bases, leaving 12 bases between them. The sequenced material came from PBMCs or a T cell subset sorted from them (not recorded which). This TCR came from an adult woman who had mild COVID-19 (a few samples of this study predate the infection). Cell type and time point are not known. This chain uses TRBV5-5 with TRBJ2-7; a possible D gene is TRBD2 (6 bases). The CDR3 reads CASSFFTEGEQYF. As DNA, the CDR3 is TGTGCCAGCAGCTTCTTTACGGAGGGCGAGCAGTACTTC.